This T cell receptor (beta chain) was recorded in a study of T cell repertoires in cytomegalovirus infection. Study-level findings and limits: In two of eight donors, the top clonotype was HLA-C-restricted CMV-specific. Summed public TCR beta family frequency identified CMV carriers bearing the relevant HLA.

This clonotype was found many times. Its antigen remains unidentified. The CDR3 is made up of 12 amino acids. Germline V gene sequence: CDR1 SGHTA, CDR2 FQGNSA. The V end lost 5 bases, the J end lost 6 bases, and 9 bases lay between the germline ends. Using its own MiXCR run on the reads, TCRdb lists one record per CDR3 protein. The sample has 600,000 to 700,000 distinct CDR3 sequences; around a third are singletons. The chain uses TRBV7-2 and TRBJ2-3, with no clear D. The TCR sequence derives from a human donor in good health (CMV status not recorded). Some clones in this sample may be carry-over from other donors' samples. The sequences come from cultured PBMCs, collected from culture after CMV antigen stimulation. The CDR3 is CASSRQWDTQYF. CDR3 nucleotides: TGTGCCAGCAGCCGACAATGGGATACGCAGTATTTT.